This TCR beta chain was sequenced for a study of blood T cell repertoires in COVID-19. Looking at the study overall: Material from acute and convalescent COVID-19 was sourced from the United States, Italy and Spain. PBMCs, B-cell-depleted T cells, or T cells were the source of the cDNA or gDNA that made up the material.

V shed 5 bases and J 2 bases; nucleotides not matched to a gene: 6. Germline V CDR1 and CDR2: SGHAT, FQNNGV. There are 15 residues in the CDR3. In the authors' methods: By means of reference gene primer amplification, nucleated cell counts were estimated. Data came from immunoSEQ multiplex PCR; TCRdb stores just in-frame clones and leaves some out. V, J and clone size are those of that table, while D and trimming were read from the DNA. In the table there are 75,000 to 100,000 clones, roughly 85% of which are singletons. The J gene is TRBJ2-3, the V gene TRBV11-2, with 8 bases that match TRBD2. This sequence was found in a human donor in a cohort sampled during active COVID-19. Source material: peripheral blood. The DNA of the CDR3 is TGTGCCAGCAGCACCCTCGGGGGGGTCACAGATACGCAGTATTTT. Encoded protein: CASSTLGGVTDTQYF.